This TCR beta chain was captured in a study of OX40 agonist ivuxolimab in advanced cancers. Study as a whole: Hepatocellular carcinoma, melanoma, renal cell or head and neck cancer occurred in dose-escalation patients.

Repertoires were generated with immunoSEQ multiplex PCR, while TCRdb's copy carries only in-frame clones and drops some. In the table there are under 80,000 clones, over 75% of which are singletons. A word on this clone: What it recognizes is unknown.

Findings and caveats of the study: In the 0.1-3.0 mg/kg groups, partial responders showed among the lowest expansion. Among expanded peripheral T cells, antigen specificity went undetermined.

Trimming stripped 2 bases from V and 5 bases from J, with 10 bases between. The CDR3 is made up of 13 amino acids. Germline V gene data show CDR1 as WNHNN and CDR2 as SYGVQD (reference sequence). Individuals having autoimmune disease history or systemic immunosuppression were not enrolled. The TCR originated in an adult with an advanced solid tumor such as melanoma, head and neck, liver or kidney cancer. The rearrangement uses TRBV10-1 and TRBJ2-7; perhaps TRBD1 as D (5 bases). The source material was CD4+ or CD8+ T cells sorted from blood, sampled in a trial of the OX40 agonist ivuxolimab. CDR3 in amino acids: CASSEQGLNEQYF. The CDR3 nucleotides read TGCGCCAGCAGTGAGCAGGGCTTAAACGAGCAGTACTTC.